Following are 27 T cell receptor beta chains from one sample sequenced in a study of cytomegalovirus exposure and HLA in healthy donors. Amplification used 60 Vbeta primers and 13 Jbeta primers. The repertoire was sequenced with immunoSEQ multiplex PCR; TCRdb's copy has only in-frame clones and lacks some. Of roughly 190,000 clones in the sample, 55% to 65% were seen once. The specimen was PBMCs. Receptors were obtained from a middle-aged man in good health and CMV-seronegative.

This chain links TRBV11-1 with TRBJ2-3, with D maybe TRBD2 (6 bases). Trimming took off 5 bases at V and 0 bases at J, with 12 bases between the two ends. The CDR3 spans 15 residues. Germline V gene data show CDR1 as SGHAT and CDR2 as FQDESV (reference sequence). CDR3 sequence (DNA): TGTGCCAGCAGCGCATTAGCGGAGAGCACAGATACGCAGTATTTT. It codes for CASSALAESTDTQYF. The full variable domain, in which reference TRBV11-1 and TRBJ2-3 provide the parts outside the CDR3, is EAEVAQSPRYKITEKSQAVAFWCDPISGHATLYWYRQILGQGPELLVQFQDESVVDDSQLPKDRFSAERLKGVDSTLKIQPAELGDSAMYLCASSALAESTDTQYFGPGTRLTVL.

Only a few counts were recorded for this clone. This chain's CDR3 is CACRYRGDTQYF. Written as DNA, the CDR3 is TGTGCCTGCCGGTACCGGGGAGATACGCAGTATTTT. V and J are TRBV30 and TRBJ2-3; perhaps TRBD2 as D (5 bases). Germline V gene lookup returns CDR1 GTSNPN and CDR2 SVGIG (reference sequence). Trimming stripped 6 bases from V and 5 bases from J, with 12 bases between. This CDR3 comprises 12 residues.

The V call is TRBV19, the J call TRBJ1-2, with D perhaps TRBD1 (6 bases). The CDR3 is 16 amino acids. Germline V gives CDR1 LNHDA, CDR2 SQIVND (reference sequence). Between the trimmed V and J ends, which lost 2 bases and 0 bases, there was a span of 13 bases. The CDR3 here is CASSIRGGRANYGYTF. CDR3 DNA sequence: TGTGCCAGTAGTATACGAGGGGGTCGAGCTAACTATGGCTACACCTTC.

This clone was seen only a few times. The rearrangement uses TRBV5-4 and TRBJ2-5; 7 bases are a match to TRBD2. The length of the CDR3 is 16 residues. CDR1 and CDR2 (germline): SGHNT, YYREEE (reference sequence). V was clipped by 0 bases and J by 5 bases; unmatched bases: 10. CDR3 nucleotide sequence: TGTGCCAGCAGCTTGGCGCTGGCGGGAGAGGGGGAGACCCAGTACTTC. Translated: CASSLALAGEGETQYF.

This chain uses TRBV4-1 with TRBJ1-2, with D possibly TRBD1 on 5 matching bases. The CDR3 has 16 residues. Germline V gene lookup returns CDR1 MGHRA and CDR2 YSYEKL. The V and J ends lost 1 base and 0 bases respectively, with 12 bases between them. The CDR3 loop reads CASSQVVGTPNYGYTF. The DNA for the CDR3 is TGCGCCAGCAGCCAAGTAGTGGGGACTCCTAACTATGGCTACACCTTC.

The chain employs TRBV18 and TRBJ1-1; D gene ambiguous. The CDR3 length is 13 residues. V shed 1 base and J shed 1 base, with 4 bases lying between them. Germline CDR1 and CDR2: KGHSH and LQKENI. DNA of the CDR3: TGTGCCAGCTCACCACTAGCGAACACTGAAGCTTTCTTT. This sequence encodes CASSPLANTEAFF.

The sample holds one count of this clone. V is TRBV30 and J is TRBJ1-3, with 8 bases lining up with TRBD1. This CDR3 is built from 14 residues. The V gene's germline CDR1 is GTSNPN and CDR2 SVGIG (reference sequence). The V gene end was trimmed by 3 bases and the J gene end by 3 bases; junction bases not matched to a gene: 4. CDR3 sequence: CAWRDRVVGNTIYF. In DNA, the CDR3 is TGTGCCTGGAGGGACAGGGTAGTTGGAAACACCATATATTTT. Supplemented by reference TRBV30 and TRBJ1-3, the full variable domain reads SQTIHQWPATLVQPVGSPLSLECTVEGTSNPNLYWYRQAAGRGLQLLFYSVGIGQISSEVPQNLSASRPQDRQFILSSKKLLLSDSGFYLCAWRDRVVGNTIYFGEGSWLTVV.

V gene TRBV7-2 combines with J gene TRBJ2-6; D unclear. V lost 0 bases to trimming and J lost 0 bases, with 3 bases between them. In germline, CDR1 is SGHTA, CDR2 FQGNSA. The length of the CDR3 is 15 residues. The CDR3 DNA reads as TGTGCCAGCAGCTTAGCCCTCTCTGGGGCCAACGTCCTGACTTTC. This gives the protein CASSLALSGANVLTF.

The rearrangement uses TRBV4-1 and TRBJ2-1; D possibly corresponds to TRBD1 (5 bases). Trimming stripped 2 bases from V and 6 bases from J, with 14 bases between. Germline V gives CDR1 MGHRA, CDR2 YSYEKL. CDR3 length: 15 amino acids. DNA of the CDR3: TGCGCCAGCAGCCAACCGGCCCGACAGCCCAATGAGCAGTTCTTC. Translated, it gives CASSQPARQPNEQFF.

This chain links TRBV7-6 with TRBJ2-1, with D maybe TRBD1 (7 bases). This CDR3 region has 15 residues. The ends were cut back, 5 bases at V and 7 bases at J, with 18 bases in the middle. The germline V gene has CDR1 SGHVS and CDR2 FNYEAQ. The CDR3 loop reads CASSPPGGLGNEQFF. CDR3 in DNA: TGTGCCAGCAGCCCCCCAGGGGGGCTCGGTAATGAGCAGTTCTTC.

The chain combines TRBV7-9 with TRBJ2-7, with 7 bases identical to TRBD2. The CDR3 is 14 amino acids. Trimming cost V 3 bases and J 0 bases; bases outside gene matches: 2. Germline CDR1 is SEHNR and CDR2 is FQNEAQ (reference sequence). The CDR3 spells CASSFGGSSYEQYF. The CDR3 bases are TGTGCCAGCAGCTTTGGCGGGAGCTCCTACGAGCAGTACTTC.

The chain employs TRBV29-1 and TRBJ2-1; the D gene is possibly TRBD2 (6 bases). V lost 0 bases to trimming and J lost 2 bases, with 17 bases between them. Germline V lookup: CDR1 SQVTM, CDR2 ANQGSEA. The CDR3 is 17 residues long. CDR3 nucleotides: TGCAGCGTTGAAGATAGGATCGGGAGAGGCACCTACAATGAGCAGTTCTTC. It specifies CSVEDRIGRGTYNEQFF.

CDR3 residues: CASSSTSGLYEQYF. The CDR3 nucleotides are TGTGCCAGCAGTTCGACTAGCGGGTTGTACGAGCAGTACTTC. The rearrangement links TRBV7-2 to TRBJ2-7, with 10 nucleotides matching TRBD2. The germline V gene encodes CDR1 SGHTA and CDR2 FQGNSA. CDR3 length: 14 residues. The ends lost 6 bases at V and 4 bases at J; junction bases unmatched: 6.

This clone occurred a few times. The chain employs TRBV18 and TRBJ1-1; the D gene is possibly TRBD1 (5 bases). The CDR3 consists of 14 residues. Trimming removed 3 bases from V and 2 bases from J, with 10 bases in between. The germline V gene has CDR1 KGHSH and CDR2 LQKENI. CDR3 in amino acids: CASSPVGGNTEAFF. The CDR3 DNA is TGTGCCAGCTCACCGGTCGGGGGAAACACTGAAGCTTTCTTT.

The chain links TRBV9 to TRBJ1-4; D gene uncertain. This CDR3 is built from 11 residues. Germline assignment: CDR1 SGDLS and CDR2 YYNGEE. Trimming removed 9 bases at V and 7 bases at J, with 10 bases between. The CDR3: CANHSGEKLFF. The CDR3 DNA reads TGTGCCAACCATAGCGGTGAAAAACTGTTTTTT.

The gene calls are TRBV30 and TRBJ2-5; D possibly corresponds to TRBD1 (8 bases). The V gene's germline CDR1 is GTSNPN and CDR2 SVGIG (reference sequence). V was trimmed by 5 bases and J by 4 bases, leaving 17 bases between them. CDR3 length: 14 residues. As DNA, the CDR3 is TGTGCCTGGCAACTTACAGGGGGGGGAGAGACCCAGTACTTC. Its protein product is CAWQLTGGGETQYF.

The chain recombines TRBV25-1 with TRBJ2-5; 7 bases match TRBD1. CDR1 MGHDK and CDR2 SYGVNS come from the germline V gene. Trimming removed 5 bases from V and 3 bases from J; junction bases left unmatched: 6. This CDR3 region has 14 residues. DNA for the CDR3: TGTGCCAGCAGTACAGACAGGGTTGAAGAGACCCAGTACTTC. Its translation: CASSTDRVEETQYF.

The V gene is TRBV30, the J gene TRBJ1-6, with D uncertain. This CDR3 has 15 residues. V lost 1 base to trimming and J lost 7 bases, with 14 bases between them. Per the germline V gene, CDR1 is GTSNPN and CDR2 is SVGIG (reference sequence). CDR3 loop: CAWSGRTFLNSPLHF. CDR3 bases: TGTGCCTGGAGTGGCCGGACTTTCCTAAATTCACCCCTCCACTTT. Looking up the rest from reference TRBV30 and TRBJ1-6 gives the full variable domain: SQTIHQWPATLVQPVGSPLSLECTVEGTSNPNLYWYRQAAGRGLQLLFYSVGIGQISSEVPQNLSASRPQDRQFILSSKKLLLSDSGFYLCAWSGRTFLNSPLHFGNGTRLTVT.

The chain is built from TRBV6-1 and TRBJ2-2, with D perhaps TRBD2 (5 bases). Germline lookup yields CDR1 MNHNS and CDR2 SASEGT. V was cut by 2 bases and J by 1 base, with 11 bases left in between. CDR3 length: 16 amino acids. In DNA form, the CDR3 reads TGTGCCAGCAGTGAACTTGCAGGAGGGAACACCGGGGAGCTGTTTTTT. This translates into CASSELAGGNTGELFF.

This clone was seen more than once but under ten times. The chain carries TRBV5-1 and TRBJ2-5, with 9 bases identical to TRBD1. The germline V gene has CDR1 SGHRS and CDR2 YFSETQ. The CDR3 is 15 residues long. Trimming cost V 4 bases and J 5 bases; bases outside gene matches: 9. CDR3: CASSDGQGTTETQYF. The CDR3 nucleotides are TGCGCCAGCAGCGATGGACAGGGGACGACCGAGACCCAGTACTTC.

The chain recombines TRBV7-2 with TRBJ1-5, with 9 positions matching TRBD1. CDR1 and CDR2 from the germline V gene are SGHTA and FQGNSA. V lost 5 bases and J lost 10; bases outside the gene matches: 12. The CDR3 consists of 15 residues. CDR3 protein: CASSQLRDRELPQHF. CDR3 bases: TGTGCCAGCAGCCAACTCCGGGACAGGGAACTACCCCAGCATTTT.

This clone was seen a handful of times. V is TRBV7-9 and J is TRBJ2-1; 10 positions agree with TRBD2. The CDR3 is 15 residues long. From germline, CDR1 is SEHNR and CDR2 FQNEAQ (reference sequence). The junction had 9 bases not matched to a gene; V was cut back by 5 bases and J by 8 bases. This chain's CDR3 is CASSALAGALYEQFF. The CDR3 region has the DNA TGTGCCAGCAGCGCGCTAGCGGGGGCGTTGTATGAGCAGTTCTTC.

The rearrangement uses TRBV14 and TRBJ2-3, with 7 bases matching TRBD1. This CDR3 spans 15 amino acids. V was pared by 4 bases and J by 3 bases, with 7 bases of the junction left unmatched. Germline V lookup: CDR1 SGHDN, CDR2 FVKESK. CDR3: CASSLEGARTDTQYF. CDR3 DNA: TGTGCCAGCAGCCTAGAGGGGGCGCGGACAGATACGCAGTATTTT.

The chain joins TRBV2 to TRBJ2-3; TRBD2 matches 9 bases. J gave up 3 bases and V 2 bases, and 18 bases lay outside the gene matches. Germline CDR1 SNHLY, CDR2 FYNNEI. The CDR3 has 20 amino acids. Here the CDR3 reads CASSERRAGGRHMKTDTQYF. CDR3 DNA: TGTGCCAGCAGTGAAAGGAGAGCGGGAGGACGACACATGAAAACAGATACGCAGTATTTT.

This clone was found a few times. An end of the junction does not agree with germline; a read error may underlie this. The chain joins TRBV7-9 to TRBJ1-4; unclear D gene. Germline V CDR1 and CDR2: SEHNR, FQNEAQ (reference sequence). There are 14 residues in the CDR3. This chain's CDR3 is CSSSLSAEDEKLFF. CDR3 bases: TGTTCCAGCAGCCTCAGTGCGGAAGATGAAAAACTGTTTTTT. Looking up the rest from reference TRBV7-9 and TRBJ1-4 gives the full variable domain: DTGVSQNPRHKITKRGQNVTFRCDPISEHNRLYWYRQTLGQGPEFLTYFQNEAQLEKSRLLSDRFSAERPKGSFSTLEIQRTEQGDSAMYLCSSSLSAEDEKLFFGSGTQLSVL.

V is TRBV5-1 and J is TRBJ2-3, with 8 nucleotides matching TRBD1. Looked up from germline, CDR1 is SGHRS and CDR2 is YFSETQ. J gave up 2 bases and V 5 bases, and 10 bases lay outside the gene matches. The CDR3 spans 16 residues. The CDR3 region is CASRFATGANTDTQYF. CDR3 nucleotides: TGCGCCAGCAGATTCGCGACAGGGGCCAACACAGATACGCAGTATTTT. Together with reference TRBV5-1 and TRBJ2-3, the CDR3 gives the full variable domain: KAGVTQTPRYLIKTRGQQVTLSCSPISGHRSVSWYQQTPGQGLQFLFEYFSETQRNKGNFPGRFSGRQFSNSRSEMNVSTLELGDSALYLCASRFATGANTDTQYFGPGTRLTVL.

V and J are TRBV5-4 and TRBJ2-2, with D possibly being TRBD1 (5 bases). There are 14 residues in the CDR3. The germline CDR1 and CDR2 sequences are SGHNT and YYREEE (reference sequence). The V end lost 3 bases, the J end lost 5 bases, and 11 bases lay between the germline ends. The CDR3 sequence: CASSSDMSTGELFF. CDR3 nucleotides: TGTGCCAGCAGCTCGGACATGAGTACCGGGGAGCTGTTTTTT. The full variable domain, its missing parts supplied by reference TRBV5-4 and TRBJ2-2, is ETGVTQSPTHLIKTRGQQVTLRCSSQSGHNTVSWYQQALGQGPQFIFQYYREEENGRGNFPPRFSGLQFPNYSSELNVNALELDDSALYLCASSSDMSTGELFFGEGSRLTVL.